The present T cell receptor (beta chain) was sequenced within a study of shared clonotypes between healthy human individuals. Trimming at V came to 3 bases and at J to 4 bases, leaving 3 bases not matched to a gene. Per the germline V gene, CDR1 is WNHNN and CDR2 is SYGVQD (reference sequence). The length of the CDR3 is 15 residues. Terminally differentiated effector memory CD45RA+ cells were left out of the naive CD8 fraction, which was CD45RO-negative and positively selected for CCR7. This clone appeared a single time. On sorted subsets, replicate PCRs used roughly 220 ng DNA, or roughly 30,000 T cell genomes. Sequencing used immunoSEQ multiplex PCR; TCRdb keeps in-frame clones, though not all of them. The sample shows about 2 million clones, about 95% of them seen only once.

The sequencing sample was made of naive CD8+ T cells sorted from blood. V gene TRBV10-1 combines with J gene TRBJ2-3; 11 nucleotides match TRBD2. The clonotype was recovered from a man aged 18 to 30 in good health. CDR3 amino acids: CASSDPSGRSDTQYF. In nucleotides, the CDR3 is TGCGCCAGCAGTGACCCTAGCGGGAGGTCAGATACGCAGTATTTT.